These T cell receptor beta chains were read from a single sample in a study of beta chain features in type 1 diabetes. TCRdb keeps only in-frame clones here, not all; method: immunoSEQ multiplex PCR. The sample records just over 600,000 clones, roughly a sixth being singletons. The sample was naive CD4+ T cells from blood. The receptors come from a young man in good health. CDR3s include the opening cysteine and the closing phenylalanine or tryptophan. The D gene is left open where the match is weak. The size entry is marked missing in some rows and otherwise reads once, few, many or a size class.

j_gene | abundance | v_gene | d_gene | CDR3aa | CDR3nt
TRBJ2-3 | - | TRBV5-1 | TRBD1 | CASSSRTGLTDTQYF | TGCGCCAGCAGCTCGCGGACAGGACTCACAGATACGCAGTATTTT
TRBJ1-2 | few | TRBV15 | - | CATSREPGTPYGYTF | TGTGCCACCAGCAGAGAACCCGGGACGCCCTATGGCTACACCTTC
TRBJ1-4 | - | TRBV10-3 | - | CAISVTASTNEKLFF | TGTGCCATCAGTGTCACAGCTTCAACTAATGAAAAACTGTTTTTT
TRBJ2-1 | few | TRBV6-6 | - | CASKTPTYNEQFF | TGTGCCAGCAAGACACCTACCTACAATGAGCAGTTCTTC
TRBJ2-7 | few | TRBV30 | - | CAWIFPPGLSSYEQYF | TGTGCCTGGATTTTTCCCCCCGGACTATCGTCCTACGAGCAGTACTTC
TRBJ1-1 | - | TRBV27 | - | CASSLSGGRNTEAFF | TGTGCCAGCAGTTTAAGCGGAGGACGGAACACTGAAGCTTTCTTT
TRBJ1-3 | - | TRBV19 | - | CASSMGTWTAGNTIYF | TGTGCCAGTAGTATGGGGACCTGGACAGCTGGAAACACCATATATTTT
TRBJ1-4 | few | TRBV7-9 | - | CASSRQTVFNEKLFF | TGTGCCAGCAGCCGTCAGACAGTCTTTAATGAAAAACTGTTTTTT
TRBJ1-6 | few | TRBV7-2 | - | CASSSESVPRQFRNSPLHF | TGTGCCAGCAGCTCAGAATCCGTCCCCCGACAGTTCAGAAATTCACCCCTCCACTTT
TRBJ2-6 | few | TRBV7-2 | - | CASSLVASGANVLTF | TGTGCCAGCAGCTTAGTAGCTTCTGGGGCCAACGTCCTGACTTTC
TRBJ2-7 | - | TRBV14 | - | CASSQEAVLGRRYEQYF | TGTGCCAGCAGCCAAGAGGCAGTCCTGGGGCGCAGGTACGAGCAGTACTTC
TRBJ2-7 | few | TRBV19 | - | CASTTRGARASYEQYF | TGTGCCAGTACCACGCGCGGAGCCAGGGCCTCCTACGAGCAGTACTTC